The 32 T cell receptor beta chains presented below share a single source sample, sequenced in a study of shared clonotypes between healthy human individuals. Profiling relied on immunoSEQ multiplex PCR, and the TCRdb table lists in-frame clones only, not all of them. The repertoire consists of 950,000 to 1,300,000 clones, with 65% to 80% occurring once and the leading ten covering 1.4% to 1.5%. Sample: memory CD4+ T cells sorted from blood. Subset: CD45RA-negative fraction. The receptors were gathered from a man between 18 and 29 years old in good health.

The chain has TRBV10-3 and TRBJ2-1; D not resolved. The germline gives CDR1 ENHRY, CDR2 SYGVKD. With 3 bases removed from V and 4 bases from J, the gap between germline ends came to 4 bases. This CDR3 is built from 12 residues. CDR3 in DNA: TGTGCCATCAGTGATGGATACAATGAGCAGTTCTTC. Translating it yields CAISDGYNEQFF.

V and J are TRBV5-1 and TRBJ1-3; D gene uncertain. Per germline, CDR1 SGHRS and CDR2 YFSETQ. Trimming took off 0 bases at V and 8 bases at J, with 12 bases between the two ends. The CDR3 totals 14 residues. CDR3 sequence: CASSLDLSRDTIYF. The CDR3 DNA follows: TGCGCCAGCAGCTTGGACCTCTCGAGGGACACCATATATTTT.

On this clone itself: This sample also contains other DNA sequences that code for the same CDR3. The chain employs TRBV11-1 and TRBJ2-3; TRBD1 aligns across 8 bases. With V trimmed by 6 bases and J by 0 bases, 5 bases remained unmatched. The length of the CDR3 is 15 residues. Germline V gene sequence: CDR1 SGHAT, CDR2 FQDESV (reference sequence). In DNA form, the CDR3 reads TGTGCCAGCAGTTCCCGACAGGGGAGCACAGATACGCAGTATTTT. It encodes CASSSRQGSTDTQYF.

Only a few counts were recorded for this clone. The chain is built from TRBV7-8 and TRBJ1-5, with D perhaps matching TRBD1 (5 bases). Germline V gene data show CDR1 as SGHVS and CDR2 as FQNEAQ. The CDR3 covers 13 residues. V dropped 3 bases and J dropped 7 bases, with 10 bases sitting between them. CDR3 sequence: CASSFSDNQPQHF. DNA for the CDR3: TGTGCCAGCAGCTTTTCGGACAACCAGCCCCAGCATTTT.

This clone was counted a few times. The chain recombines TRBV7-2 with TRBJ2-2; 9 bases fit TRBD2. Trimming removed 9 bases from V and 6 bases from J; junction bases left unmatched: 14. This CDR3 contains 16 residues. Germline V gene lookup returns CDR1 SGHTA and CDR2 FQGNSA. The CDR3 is CASRIIAGAFAGELFF. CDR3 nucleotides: TGTGCCAGTCGGATAATAGCGGGAGCATTCGCCGGGGAGCTGTTTTTT.

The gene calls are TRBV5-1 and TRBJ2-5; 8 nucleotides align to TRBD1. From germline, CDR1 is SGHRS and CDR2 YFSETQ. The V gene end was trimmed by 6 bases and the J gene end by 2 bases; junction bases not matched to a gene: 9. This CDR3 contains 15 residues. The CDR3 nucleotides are TGCGCCAGCATACAGGGGACAGGACTACAAGAGACCCAGTACTTC. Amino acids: CASIQGTGLQETQYF. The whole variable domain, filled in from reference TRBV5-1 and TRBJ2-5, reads KAGVTQTPRYLIKTRGQQVTLSCSPISGHRSVSWYQQTPGQGLQFLFEYFSETQRNKGNFPGRFSGRQFSNSRSEMNVSTLELGDSALYLCASIQGTGLQETQYFGPGTRLLVL.

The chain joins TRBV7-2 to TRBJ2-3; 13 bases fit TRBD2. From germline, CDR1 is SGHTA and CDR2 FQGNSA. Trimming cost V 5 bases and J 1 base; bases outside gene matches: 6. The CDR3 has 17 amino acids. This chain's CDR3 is CASSGGTSGRGTDTQYF. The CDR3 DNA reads TGTGCCAGCAGCGGTGGCACTAGCGGGAGGGGCACAGATACGCAGTATTTT.

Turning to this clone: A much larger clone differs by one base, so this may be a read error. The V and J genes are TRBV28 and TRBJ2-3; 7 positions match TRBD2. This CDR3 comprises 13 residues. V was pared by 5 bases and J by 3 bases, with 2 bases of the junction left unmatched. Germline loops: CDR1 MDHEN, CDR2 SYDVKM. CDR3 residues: CASSDSGTDTQYF. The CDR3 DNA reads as TGTGCCAGCAGTGATAGCGGGACAGATACGCAGTATTTT.

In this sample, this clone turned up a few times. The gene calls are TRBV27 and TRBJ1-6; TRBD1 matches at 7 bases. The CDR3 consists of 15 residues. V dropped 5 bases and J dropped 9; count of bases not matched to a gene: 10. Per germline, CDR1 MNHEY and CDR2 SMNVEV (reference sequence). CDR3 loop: CASSPMDRRGSPLHF. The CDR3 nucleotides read TGTGCCAGCAGTCCGATGGACAGGAGGGGTTCACCCCTCCACTTT.

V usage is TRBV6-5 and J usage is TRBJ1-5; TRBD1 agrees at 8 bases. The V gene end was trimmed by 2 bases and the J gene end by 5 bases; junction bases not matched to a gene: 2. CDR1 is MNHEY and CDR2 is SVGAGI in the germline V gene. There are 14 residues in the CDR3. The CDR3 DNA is TGTGCCAGCAGTTACGACAGGGGATATCAGCCCCAGCATTTT. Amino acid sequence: CASSYDRGYQPQHF.

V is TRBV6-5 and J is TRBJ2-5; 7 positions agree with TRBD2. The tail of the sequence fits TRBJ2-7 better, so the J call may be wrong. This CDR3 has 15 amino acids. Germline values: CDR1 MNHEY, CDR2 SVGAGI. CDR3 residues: CASRAGLLASYEQYF. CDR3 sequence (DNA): TGTGCCAGCAGAGCGGGACTCCTCGCCTCCTACGAGCAGTACTTC.

CDR3 nucleotides: TGTGCCAGCAAGTCGCTCGGCGGGGCTCTCAGTGGGACCCAGTACTTC. It encodes CASKSLGGALSGTQYF. This chain uses TRBV27 with TRBJ2-5; tentative D call: TRBD2 (6 bases). V dropped 7 bases and J dropped 7 bases, with 25 bases sitting between them. Germline CDR1 is MNHEY and CDR2 is SMNVEV (reference sequence). The CDR3 runs 16 residues.

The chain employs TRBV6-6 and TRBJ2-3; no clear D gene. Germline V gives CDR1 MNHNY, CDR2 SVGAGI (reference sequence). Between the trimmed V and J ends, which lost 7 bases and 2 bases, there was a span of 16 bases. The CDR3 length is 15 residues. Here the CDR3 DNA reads TGTGCCAGCAACCAACGGTTAGGTCCCACAGATACGCAGTATTTT. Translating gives CASNQRLGPTDTQYF.

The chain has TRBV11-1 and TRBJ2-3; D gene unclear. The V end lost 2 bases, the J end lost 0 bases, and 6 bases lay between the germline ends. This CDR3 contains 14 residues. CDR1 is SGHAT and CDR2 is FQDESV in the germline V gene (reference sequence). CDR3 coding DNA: TGTGCCAGCAGCTTAATGGCTAGCACAGATACGCAGTATTTT. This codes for CASSLMASTDTQYF.

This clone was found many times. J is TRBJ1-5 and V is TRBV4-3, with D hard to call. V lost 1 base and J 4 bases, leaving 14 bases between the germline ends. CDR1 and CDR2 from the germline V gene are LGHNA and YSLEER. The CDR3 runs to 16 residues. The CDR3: CASSQGSGIGNQPQHF. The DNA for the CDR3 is TGCGCCAGCAGCCAAGGGTCTGGGATTGGGAATCAGCCCCAGCATTTT.

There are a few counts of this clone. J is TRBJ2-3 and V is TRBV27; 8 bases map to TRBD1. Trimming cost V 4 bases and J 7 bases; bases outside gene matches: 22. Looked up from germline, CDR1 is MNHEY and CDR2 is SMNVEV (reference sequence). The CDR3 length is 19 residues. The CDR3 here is CASSSELTTGQGARNTQYF. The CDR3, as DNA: TGTGCCAGCAGTTCCGAACTGACTACGGGCCAGGGGGCGAGAAATACGCAGTATTTT.

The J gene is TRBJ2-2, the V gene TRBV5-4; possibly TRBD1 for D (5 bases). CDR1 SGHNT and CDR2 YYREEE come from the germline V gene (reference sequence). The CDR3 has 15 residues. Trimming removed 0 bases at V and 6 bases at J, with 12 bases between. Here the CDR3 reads CASSLAQGYPGELFF. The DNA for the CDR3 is TGTGCCAGCAGCTTGGCCCAGGGTTACCCCGGGGAGCTGTTTTTT.

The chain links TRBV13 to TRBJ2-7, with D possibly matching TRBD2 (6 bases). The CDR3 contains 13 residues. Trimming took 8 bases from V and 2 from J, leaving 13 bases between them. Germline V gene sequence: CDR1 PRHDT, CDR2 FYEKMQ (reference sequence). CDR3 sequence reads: CASCRDCPYEQYF. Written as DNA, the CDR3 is TGTGCCAGCTGCCGGGACTGCCCCTACGAGCAGTACTTC.

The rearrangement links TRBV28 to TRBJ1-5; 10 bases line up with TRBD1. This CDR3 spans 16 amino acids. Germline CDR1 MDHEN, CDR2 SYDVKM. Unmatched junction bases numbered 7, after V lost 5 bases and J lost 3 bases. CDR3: CASSPTDRGNNQPQHF. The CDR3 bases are TGTGCCAGCAGTCCCACGGACAGGGGGAACAATCAGCCCCAGCATTTT.

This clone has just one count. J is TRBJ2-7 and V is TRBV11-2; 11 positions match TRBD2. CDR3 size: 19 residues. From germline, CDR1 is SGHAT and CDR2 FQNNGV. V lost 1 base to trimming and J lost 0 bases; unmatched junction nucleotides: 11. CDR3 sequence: CASSLVASGGNYRSYEQYF. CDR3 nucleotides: TGTGCCAGCAGCTTAGTGGCTAGCGGGGGGAACTATCGCTCCTACGAGCAGTACTTC.

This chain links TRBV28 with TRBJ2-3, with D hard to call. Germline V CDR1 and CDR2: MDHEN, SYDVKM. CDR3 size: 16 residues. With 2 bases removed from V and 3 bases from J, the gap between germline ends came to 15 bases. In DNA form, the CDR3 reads TGTGCCAGCAGTTTACTGGTCGTTTCAAGGACAGATACGCAGTATTTT. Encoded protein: CASSLLVVSRTDTQYF.

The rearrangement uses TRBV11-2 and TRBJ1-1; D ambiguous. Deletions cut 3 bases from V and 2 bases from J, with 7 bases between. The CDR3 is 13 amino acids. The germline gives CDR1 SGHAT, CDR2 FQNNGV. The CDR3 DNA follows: TGTGCCAGCAGCTTTACCCATAACACTGAAGCTTTCTTT. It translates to CASSFTHNTEAFF.

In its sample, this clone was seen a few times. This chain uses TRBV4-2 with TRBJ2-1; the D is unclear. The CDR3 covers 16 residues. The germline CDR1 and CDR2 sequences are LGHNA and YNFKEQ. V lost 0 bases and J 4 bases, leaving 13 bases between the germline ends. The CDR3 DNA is TGTGCCAGCAGCCAAGAGTATAGTGTCTCTTACAATGAGCAGTTCTTC. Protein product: CASSQEYSVSYNEQFF.

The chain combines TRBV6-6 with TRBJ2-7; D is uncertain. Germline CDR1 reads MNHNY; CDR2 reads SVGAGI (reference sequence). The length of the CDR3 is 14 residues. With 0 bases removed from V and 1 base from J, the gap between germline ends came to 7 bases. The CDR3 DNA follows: TGTGCCAGCAGTTACTCAGCCAGGTCCTACGAGCAGTACTTC. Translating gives CASSYSARSYEQYF.

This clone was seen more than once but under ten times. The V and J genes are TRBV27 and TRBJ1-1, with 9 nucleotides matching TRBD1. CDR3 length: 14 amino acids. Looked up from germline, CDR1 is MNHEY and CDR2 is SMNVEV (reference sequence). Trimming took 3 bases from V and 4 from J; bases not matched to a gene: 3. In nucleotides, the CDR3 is TGTGCCAGCAGTTTTACGACAGGGGGCACTGAAGCTTTCTTT. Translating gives CASSFTTGGTEAFF.

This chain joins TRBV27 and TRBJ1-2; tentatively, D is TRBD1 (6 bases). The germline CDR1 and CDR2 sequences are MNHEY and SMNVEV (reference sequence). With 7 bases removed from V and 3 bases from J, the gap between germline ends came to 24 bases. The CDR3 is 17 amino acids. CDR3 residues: CASIVRKETGRHYGYTF. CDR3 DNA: TGTGCCAGCATCGTAAGGAAAGAGACAGGTAGACACTATGGCTACACCTTC.

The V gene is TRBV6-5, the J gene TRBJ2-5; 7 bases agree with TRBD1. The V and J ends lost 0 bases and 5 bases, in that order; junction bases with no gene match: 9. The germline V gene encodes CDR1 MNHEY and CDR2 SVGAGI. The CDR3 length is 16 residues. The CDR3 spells CASSYSGPTGLETQYF. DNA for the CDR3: TGTGCCAGCAGTTACTCGGGGCCGACAGGGTTGGAGACCCAGTACTTC.

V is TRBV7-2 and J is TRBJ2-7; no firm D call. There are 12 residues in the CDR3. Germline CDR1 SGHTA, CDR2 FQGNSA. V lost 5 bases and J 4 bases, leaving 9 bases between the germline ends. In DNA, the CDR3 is TGTGCCAGCAGCATCCTTCGGTACGAGCAGTACTTC. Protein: CASSILRYEQYF.

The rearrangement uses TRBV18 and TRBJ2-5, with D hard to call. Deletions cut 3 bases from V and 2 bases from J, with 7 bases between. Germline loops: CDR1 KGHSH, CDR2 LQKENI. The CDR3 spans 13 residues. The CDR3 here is CASSPRVQETQYF. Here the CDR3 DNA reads TGTGCCAGCTCACCTCGGGTACAAGAGACCCAGTACTTC. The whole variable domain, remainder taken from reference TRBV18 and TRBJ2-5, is NAGVMQNPRHLVRRRGQEARLRCSPMKGHSHVYWYRQLPEEGLKFMVYLQKENIIDESGMPKERFSAEFPKEGPSILRIQQVVRGDSAAYFCASSPRVQETQYFGPGTRLLVL.

CDR3 sequence: CASSLHPPGVGQPQHF. In DNA, the CDR3 is TGTGCCAGCAGCTTACACCCACCGGGGGTCGGCCAGCCCCAGCATTTT. The chain is built from TRBV7-8 and TRBJ1-5; tentative D call: TRBD1 (5 bases). The germline V gene has CDR1 SGHVS and CDR2 FQNEAQ. CDR3 length: 16 amino acids. V lost 2 bases, J lost 7 bases, and 18 bases lay in between.

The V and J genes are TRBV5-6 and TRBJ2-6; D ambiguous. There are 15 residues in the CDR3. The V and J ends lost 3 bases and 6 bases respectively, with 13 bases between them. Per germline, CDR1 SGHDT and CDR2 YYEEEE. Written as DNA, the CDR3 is TGTGCCAGCAGCTCAAGTAAGGGAAAGGCCAACGTCCTGACTTTC. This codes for CASSSSKGKANVLTF.

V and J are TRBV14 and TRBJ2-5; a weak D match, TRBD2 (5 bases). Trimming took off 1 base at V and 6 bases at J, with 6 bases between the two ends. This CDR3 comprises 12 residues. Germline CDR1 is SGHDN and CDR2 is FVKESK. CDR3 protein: CASSQVAQTQYF. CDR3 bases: TGTGCCAGCAGCCAAGTAGCGCAGACCCAGTACTTC.